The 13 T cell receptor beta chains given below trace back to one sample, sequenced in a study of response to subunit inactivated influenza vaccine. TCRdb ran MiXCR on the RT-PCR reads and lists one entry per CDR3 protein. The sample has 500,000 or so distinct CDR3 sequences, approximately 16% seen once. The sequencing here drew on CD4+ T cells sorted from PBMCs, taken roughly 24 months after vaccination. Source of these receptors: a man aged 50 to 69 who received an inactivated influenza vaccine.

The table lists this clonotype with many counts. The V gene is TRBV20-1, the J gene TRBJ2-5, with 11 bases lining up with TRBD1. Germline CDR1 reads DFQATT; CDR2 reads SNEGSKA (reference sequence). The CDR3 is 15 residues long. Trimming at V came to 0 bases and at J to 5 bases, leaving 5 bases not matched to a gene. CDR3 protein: CSARDGQGAVETQYF. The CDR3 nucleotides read TGCAGTGCTAGAGACGGACAGGGGGCTGTGGAGACCCAGTACTTC.

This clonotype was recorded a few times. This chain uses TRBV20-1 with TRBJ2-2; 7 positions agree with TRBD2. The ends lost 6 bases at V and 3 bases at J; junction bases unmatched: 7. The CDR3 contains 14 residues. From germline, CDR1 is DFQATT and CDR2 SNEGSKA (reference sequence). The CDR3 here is CSAARGEYTGELFF. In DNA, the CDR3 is TGCAGTGCGGCCCGGGGGGAATACACCGGGGAGCTGTTTTTT.

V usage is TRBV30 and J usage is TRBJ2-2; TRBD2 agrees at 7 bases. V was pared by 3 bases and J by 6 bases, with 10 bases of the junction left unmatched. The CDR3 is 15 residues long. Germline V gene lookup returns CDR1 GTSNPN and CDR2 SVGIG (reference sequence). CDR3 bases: TGTGCCTGGAGAACCAGCGGGGTATCGGCCGGGGAGCTGTTTTTT. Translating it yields CAWRTSGVSAGELFF.

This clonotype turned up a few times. For the CDR3, the DNA is TGCAGTGCTCCTAGGCTCTACGAGCAGTACTTC. Protein product: CSAPRLYEQYF. The chain has TRBV20-1 and TRBJ2-7; no firm D call. The V end was cut by 5 bases, the J end by 3 bases, with 8 bases between. CDR1 is DFQATT and CDR2 is SNEGSKA in the germline V gene (reference sequence). The CDR3 consists of 11 residues.

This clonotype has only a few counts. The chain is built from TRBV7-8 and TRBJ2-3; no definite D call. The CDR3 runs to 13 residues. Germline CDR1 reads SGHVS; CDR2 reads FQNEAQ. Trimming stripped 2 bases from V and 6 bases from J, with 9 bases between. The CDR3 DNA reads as TGTGCCAGCAGCTTATTCTTGGGTGATACGCAGTATTTT. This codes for CASSLFLGDTQYF. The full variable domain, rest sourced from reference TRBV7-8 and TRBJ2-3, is GAGVSQSPRYKVAKRGQDVALRCDPISGHVSLFWYQQALGQGPEFLTYFQNEAQLDKSGLPSDRFFAERPEGSVSTLKIQRTQQEDSAVYLCASSLFLGDTQYFGPGTRLTVL.

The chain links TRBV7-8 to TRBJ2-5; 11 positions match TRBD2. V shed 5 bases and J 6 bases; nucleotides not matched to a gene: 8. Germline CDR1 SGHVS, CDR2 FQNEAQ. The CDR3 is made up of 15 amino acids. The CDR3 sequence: CASSPLAGDEKTQYF. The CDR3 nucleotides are TGTGCCAGCAGCCCACTAGCGGGAGATGAAAAGACCCAGTACTTC.

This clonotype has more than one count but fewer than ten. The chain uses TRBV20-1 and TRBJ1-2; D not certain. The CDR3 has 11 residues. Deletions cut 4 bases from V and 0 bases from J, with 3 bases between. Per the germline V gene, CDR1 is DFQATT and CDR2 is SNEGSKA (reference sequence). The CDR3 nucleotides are TGCAGTGCTACGGCTAACTATGGCTACACCTTC. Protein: CSATANYGYTF.

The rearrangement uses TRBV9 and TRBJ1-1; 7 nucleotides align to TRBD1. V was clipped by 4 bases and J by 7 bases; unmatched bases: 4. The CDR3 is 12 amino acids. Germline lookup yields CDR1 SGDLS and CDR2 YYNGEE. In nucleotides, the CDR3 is TGTGCCAGCAGCAGGGGGCAGAGTGAAGCTTTCTTT. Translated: CASSRGQSEAFF.

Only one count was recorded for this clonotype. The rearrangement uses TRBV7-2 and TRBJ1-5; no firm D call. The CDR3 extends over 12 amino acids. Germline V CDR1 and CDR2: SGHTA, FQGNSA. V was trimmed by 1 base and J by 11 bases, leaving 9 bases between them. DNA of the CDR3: TGTGCCAGCAGCTTAGAGGCGGCGTCCCAGCATTTT. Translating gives CASSLEAASQHF.

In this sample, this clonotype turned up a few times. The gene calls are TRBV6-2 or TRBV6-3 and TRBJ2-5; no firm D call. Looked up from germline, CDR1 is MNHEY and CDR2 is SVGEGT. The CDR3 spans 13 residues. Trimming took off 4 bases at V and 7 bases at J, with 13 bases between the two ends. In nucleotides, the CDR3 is TGTGCCAGCAGTTTAACCCAATGGGGGACCCAGTACTTC. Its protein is CASSLTQWGTQYF.

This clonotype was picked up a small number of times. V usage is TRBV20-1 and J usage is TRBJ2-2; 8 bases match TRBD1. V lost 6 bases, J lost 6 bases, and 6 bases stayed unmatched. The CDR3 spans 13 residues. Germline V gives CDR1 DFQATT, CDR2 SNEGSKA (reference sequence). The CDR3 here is CSALTGVAGELFF. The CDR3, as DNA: TGCAGTGCCCTGACAGGGGTGGCCGGGGAGCTGTTTTTT.

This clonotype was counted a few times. The CDR3 loop reads CASSPQTGYTEAFF. For the CDR3, the DNA is TGTGCCAGCAGCCCACAGACAGGGTACACTGAAGCTTTCTTT. This chain connects TRBV7-2 to TRBJ1-1; 7 bases match TRBD1. V was clipped by 5 bases and J by 3 bases; unmatched bases: 6. The CDR3 is made up of 14 amino acids. Per germline, CDR1 SGHTA and CDR2 FQGNSA.

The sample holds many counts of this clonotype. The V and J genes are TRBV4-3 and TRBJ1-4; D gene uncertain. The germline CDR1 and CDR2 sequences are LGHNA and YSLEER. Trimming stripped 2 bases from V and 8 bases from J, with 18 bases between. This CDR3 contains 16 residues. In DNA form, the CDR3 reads TGCGCCAGCAGCCAACGTGCCCCCGCTGGCGGCGAAAAACTGTTTTTT. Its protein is CASSQRAPAGGEKLFF.